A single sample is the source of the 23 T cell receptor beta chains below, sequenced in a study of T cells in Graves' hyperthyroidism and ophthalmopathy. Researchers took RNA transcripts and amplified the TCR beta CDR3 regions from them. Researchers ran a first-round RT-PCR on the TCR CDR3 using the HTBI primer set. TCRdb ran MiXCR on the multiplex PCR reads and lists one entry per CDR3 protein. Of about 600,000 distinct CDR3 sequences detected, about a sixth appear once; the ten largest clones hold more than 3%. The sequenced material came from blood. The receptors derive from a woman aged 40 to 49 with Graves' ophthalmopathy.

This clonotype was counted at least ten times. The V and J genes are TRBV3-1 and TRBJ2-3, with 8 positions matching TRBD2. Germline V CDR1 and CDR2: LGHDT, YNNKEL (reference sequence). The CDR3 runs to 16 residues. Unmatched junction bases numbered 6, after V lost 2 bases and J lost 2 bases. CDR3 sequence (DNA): TGTGCCAGCAGCCAATCCAGCGGGGGAATCACAGATACGCAGTATTTT. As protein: CASSQSSGGITDTQYF.

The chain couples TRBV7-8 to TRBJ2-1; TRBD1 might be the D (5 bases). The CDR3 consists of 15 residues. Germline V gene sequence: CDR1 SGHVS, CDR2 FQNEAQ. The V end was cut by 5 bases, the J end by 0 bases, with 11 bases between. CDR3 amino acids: CASSLGVVSYNEQFF. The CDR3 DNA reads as TGTGCCAGCAGCCTAGGGGTTGTCTCCTACAATGAGCAGTTCTTC.

DNA for the CDR3: TGTGCCAGCAGCTTAGGGGCGGCCACGAACACTGAAGCTTTCTTT. This codes for CASSLGAATNTEAFF. The chain recombines TRBV7-9 with TRBJ1-1, with D hard to call. The length of the CDR3 is 15 residues. The V and J ends lost 1 base and 1 base respectively, with 10 bases between them. The germline V gene encodes CDR1 SEHNR and CDR2 FQNEAQ (reference sequence).

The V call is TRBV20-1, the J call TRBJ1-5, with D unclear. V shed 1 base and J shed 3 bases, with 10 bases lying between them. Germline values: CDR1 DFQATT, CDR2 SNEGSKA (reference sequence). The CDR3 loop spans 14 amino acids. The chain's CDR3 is CSARAPQDNQPQHF. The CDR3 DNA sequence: TGCAGTGCTAGAGCCCCTCAGGACAATCAGCCCCAGCATTTT.

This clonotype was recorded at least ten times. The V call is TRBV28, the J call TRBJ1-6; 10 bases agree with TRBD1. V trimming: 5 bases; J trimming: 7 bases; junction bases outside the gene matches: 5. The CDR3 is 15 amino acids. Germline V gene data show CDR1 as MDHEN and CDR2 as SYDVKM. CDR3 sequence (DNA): TGTGCCAGCAGTCTCCGGACAGGGGGGAATTCACCCCTCCACTTT. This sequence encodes CASSLRTGGNSPLHF.

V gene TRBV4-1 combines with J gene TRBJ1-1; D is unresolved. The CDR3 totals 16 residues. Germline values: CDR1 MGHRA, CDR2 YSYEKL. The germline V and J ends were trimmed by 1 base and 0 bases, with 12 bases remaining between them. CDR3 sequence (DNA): TGCGCCAGCAGCCAAGTCGTTTGGGTATTGAACACTGAAGCTTTCTTT. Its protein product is CASSQVVWVLNTEAFF.

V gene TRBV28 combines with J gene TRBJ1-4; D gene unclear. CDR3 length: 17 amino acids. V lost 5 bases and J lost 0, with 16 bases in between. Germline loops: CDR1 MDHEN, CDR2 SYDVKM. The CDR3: CASSASGVGATNEKLFF. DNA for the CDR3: TGTGCCAGCAGTGCCAGTGGGGTTGGGGCAACTAATGAAAAACTGTTTTTT.

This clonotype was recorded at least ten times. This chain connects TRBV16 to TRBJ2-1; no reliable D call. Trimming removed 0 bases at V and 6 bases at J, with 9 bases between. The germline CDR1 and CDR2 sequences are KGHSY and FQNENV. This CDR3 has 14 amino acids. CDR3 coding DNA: TGTGCCAGCAGCCAATCTGGAGATTTCAATGAGCAGTTCTTC. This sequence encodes CASSQSGDFNEQFF.

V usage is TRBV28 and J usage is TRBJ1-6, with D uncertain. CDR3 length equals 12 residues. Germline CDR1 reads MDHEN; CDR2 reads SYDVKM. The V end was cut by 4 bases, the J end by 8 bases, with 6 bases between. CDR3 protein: CASSSQYSPLHF. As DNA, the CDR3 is TGTGCCAGCAGTTCACAATATTCACCCCTCCACTTT.

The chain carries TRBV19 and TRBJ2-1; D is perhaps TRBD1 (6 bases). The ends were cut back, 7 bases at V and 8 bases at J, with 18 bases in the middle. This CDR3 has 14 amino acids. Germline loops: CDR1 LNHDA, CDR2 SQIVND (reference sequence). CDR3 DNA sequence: TGTGCCAGTACCTCGAACAGGGAAAGCGATGAGCAGTTCTTC. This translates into CASTSNRESDEQFF.

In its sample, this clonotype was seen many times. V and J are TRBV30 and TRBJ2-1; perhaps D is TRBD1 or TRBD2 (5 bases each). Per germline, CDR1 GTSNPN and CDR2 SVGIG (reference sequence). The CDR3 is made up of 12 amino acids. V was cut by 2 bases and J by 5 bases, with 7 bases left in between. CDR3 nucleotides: TGTGCCTGGAGTAGAGGGGACAATGAGCAGTTCTTC. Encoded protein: CAWSRGDNEQFF.

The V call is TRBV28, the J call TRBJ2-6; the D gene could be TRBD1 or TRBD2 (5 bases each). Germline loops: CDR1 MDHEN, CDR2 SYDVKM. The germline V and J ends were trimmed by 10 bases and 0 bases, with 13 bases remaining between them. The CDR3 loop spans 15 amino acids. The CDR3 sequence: CATVAGGSGANVLTF. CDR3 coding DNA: TGTGCCACCGTCGCTGGGGGCTCTGGGGCCAACGTCCTGACTTTC.

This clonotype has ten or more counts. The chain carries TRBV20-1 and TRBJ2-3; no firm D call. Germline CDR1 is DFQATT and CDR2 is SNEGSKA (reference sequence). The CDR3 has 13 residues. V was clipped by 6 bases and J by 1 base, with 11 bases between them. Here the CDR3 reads CSALRRGTDTQYF. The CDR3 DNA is TGCAGTGCACTTCGACGGGGCACAGATACGCAGTATTTT.

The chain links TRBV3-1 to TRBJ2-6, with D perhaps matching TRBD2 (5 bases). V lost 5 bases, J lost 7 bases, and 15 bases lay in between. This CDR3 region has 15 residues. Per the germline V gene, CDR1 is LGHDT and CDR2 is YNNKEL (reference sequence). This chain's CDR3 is CASSRTRDLANVLTF. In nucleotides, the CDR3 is TGTGCCAGCAGCAGGACTCGGGATTTAGCCAACGTCCTGACTTTC. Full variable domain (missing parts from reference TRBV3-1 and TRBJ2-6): DTAVSQTPKYLVTQMGNDKSIKCEQNLGHDTMYWYKQDSKKFLKIMFSYNNKELIINETVPNRFSPKSPDKAHLNLHINSLELGDSAVYFCASSRTRDLANVLTFGAGSRLTVL.

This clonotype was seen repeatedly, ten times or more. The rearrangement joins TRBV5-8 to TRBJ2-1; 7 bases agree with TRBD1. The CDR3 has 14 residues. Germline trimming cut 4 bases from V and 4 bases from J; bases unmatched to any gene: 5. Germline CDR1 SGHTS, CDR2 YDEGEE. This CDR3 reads CASSRRDRYNEQFF. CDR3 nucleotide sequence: TGTGCCAGCAGCCGTCGGGACAGATACAATGAGCAGTTCTTC.

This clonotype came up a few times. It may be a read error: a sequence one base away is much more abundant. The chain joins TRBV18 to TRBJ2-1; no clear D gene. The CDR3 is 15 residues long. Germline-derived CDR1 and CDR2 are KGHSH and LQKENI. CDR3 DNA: TGTGCCAGCTCACCCGCGGTGACTTTCTACAATAAGCAGTTCTTC. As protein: CASSPAVTFYNKQFF.

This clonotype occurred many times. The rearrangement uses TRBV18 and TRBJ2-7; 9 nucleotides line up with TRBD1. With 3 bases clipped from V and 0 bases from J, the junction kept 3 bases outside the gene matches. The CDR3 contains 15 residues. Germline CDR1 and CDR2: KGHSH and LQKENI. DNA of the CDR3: TGTGCCAGCTCACCCGGACAGGGGAGCTCCTACGAGCAGTACTTC. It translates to CASSPGQGSSYEQYF.

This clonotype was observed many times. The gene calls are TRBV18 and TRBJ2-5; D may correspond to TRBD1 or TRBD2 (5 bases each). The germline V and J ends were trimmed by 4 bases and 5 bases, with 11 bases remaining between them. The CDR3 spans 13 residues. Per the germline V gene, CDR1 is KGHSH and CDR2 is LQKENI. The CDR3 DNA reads TGTGCCAGCTCACAGGGGCGAGGGGAGACCCAGTACTTC. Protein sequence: CASSQGRGETQYF.

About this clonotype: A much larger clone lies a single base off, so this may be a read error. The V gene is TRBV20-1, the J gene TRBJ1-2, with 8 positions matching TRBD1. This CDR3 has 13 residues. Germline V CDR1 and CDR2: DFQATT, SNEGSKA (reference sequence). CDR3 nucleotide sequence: TGCAGAGCTAGAGAATCAGGGGGCTGGGGGTACACCTTC. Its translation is CRARESGGWGYTF.

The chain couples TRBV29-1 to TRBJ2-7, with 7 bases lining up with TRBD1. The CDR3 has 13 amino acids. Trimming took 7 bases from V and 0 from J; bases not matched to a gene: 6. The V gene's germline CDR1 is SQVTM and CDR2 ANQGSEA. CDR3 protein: CSGLTGSSYEQYF. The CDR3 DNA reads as TGCAGCGGTCTGACAGGGAGCTCCTACGAGCAGTACTTC.

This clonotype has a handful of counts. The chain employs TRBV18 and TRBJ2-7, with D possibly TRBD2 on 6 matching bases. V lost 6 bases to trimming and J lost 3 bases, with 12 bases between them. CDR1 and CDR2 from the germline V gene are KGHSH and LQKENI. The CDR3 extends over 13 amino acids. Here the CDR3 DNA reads TGTGCCAGCTCTACGGGACTCCTCTACGAGCAGTACTTC. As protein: CASSTGLLYEQYF.

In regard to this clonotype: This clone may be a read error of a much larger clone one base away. The CDR3 reads CASSLGLGCNEQFF. The CDR3 DNA follows: TGTGCCAGCAGCTTGGGACTAGGCTGCAATGAGCAGTTCTTC. The chain carries TRBV11-2 and TRBJ2-1; 8 positions match TRBD2. From germline, CDR1 is SGHAT and CDR2 FQNNGV. The CDR3 has 14 amino acids. Trimming at V came to 3 bases and at J to 6 bases, leaving 4 bases not matched to a gene.

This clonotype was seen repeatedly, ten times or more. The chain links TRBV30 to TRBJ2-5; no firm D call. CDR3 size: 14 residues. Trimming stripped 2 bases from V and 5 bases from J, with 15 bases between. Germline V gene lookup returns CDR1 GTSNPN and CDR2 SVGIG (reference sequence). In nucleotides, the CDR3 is TGTGCCTGGAGTTACCGCTCGATGGAGGAGACCCAGTACTTC. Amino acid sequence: CAWSYRSMEETQYF.